This record covers a single TCR beta chain. Its antigen is not known. The protocol was immunoSEQ multiplex PCR, while the TCRdb copy is restricted to in-frame clones and leaves out a portion. The sample yields 52,000 or so clones, 86% seen once. CDR1 KGHSH and CDR2 LQKENI come from the germline V gene. V was clipped by 4 bases and J by 9 bases, with 7 bases between them. The CDR3 runs 11 residues. The sample originates from a study of T cells in localized non-small cell lung cancer. Study results and caveats: Owing to sequencing of a solitary tumor region, heterogeneity cannot be discounted. A higher density of T cells in blood coincided with extended overall survival. Appearances in adjacent lung were noted for a median 57 of the top 100 tumor clones.

Sequencing used peripheral blood, obtained before any cancer treatment. This receptor was obtained from a male donor at least 60 years old with stage III squamous cell lung carcinoma. J is TRBJ2-1 and V is TRBV18; a weak D match, TRBD2 (5 bases). CDR3 nucleotide sequence: TGTGCCAGCTCACAGGGAGTTGAGCAGTTCTTC. This codes for CASSQGVEQFF.